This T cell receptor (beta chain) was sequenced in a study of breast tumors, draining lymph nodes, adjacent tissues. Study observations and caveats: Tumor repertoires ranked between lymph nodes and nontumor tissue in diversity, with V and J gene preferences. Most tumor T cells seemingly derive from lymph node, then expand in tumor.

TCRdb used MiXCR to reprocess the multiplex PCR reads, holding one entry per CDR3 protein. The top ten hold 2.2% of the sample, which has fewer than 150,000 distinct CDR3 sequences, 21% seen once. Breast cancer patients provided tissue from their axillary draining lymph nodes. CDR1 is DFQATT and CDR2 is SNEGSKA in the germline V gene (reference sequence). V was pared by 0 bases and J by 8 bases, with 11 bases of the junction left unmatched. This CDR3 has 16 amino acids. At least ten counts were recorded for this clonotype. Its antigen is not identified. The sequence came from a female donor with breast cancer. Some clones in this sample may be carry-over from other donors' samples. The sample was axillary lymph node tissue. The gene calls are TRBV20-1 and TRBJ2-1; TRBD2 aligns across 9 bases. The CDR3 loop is CSARDRVKGLADEQFF. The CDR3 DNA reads TGCAGTGCTAGAGATAGAGTAAAGGGACTAGCCGATGAGCAGTTCTTC.